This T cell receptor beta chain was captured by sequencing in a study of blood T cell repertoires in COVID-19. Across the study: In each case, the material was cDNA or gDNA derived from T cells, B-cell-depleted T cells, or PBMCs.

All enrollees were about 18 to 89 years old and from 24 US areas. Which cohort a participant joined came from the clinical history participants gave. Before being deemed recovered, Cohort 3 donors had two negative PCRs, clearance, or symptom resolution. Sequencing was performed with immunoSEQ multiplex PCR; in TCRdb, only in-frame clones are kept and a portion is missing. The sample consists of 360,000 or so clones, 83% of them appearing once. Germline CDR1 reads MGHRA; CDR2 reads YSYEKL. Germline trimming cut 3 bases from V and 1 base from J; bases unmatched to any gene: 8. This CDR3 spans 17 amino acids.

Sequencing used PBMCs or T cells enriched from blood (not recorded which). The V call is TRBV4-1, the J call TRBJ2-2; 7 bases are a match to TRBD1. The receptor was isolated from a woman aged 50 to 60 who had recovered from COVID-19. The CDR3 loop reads CASSHSPRTGNTGELFF. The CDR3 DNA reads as TGCGCCAGCAGCCACAGCCCGCGGACAGGGAACACCGGGGAGCTGTTTTTT.